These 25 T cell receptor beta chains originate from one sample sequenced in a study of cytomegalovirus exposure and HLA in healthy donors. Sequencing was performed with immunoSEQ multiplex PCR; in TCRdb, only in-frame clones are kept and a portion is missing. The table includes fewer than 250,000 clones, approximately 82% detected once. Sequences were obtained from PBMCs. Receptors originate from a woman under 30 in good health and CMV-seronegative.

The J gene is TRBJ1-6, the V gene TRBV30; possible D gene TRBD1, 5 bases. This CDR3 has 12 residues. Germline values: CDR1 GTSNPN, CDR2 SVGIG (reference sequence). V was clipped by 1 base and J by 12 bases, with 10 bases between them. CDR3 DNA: TGTGCCTGGAGTGAGACGGGGGAACCCCTCCACTTT. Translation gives CAWSETGEPLHF.

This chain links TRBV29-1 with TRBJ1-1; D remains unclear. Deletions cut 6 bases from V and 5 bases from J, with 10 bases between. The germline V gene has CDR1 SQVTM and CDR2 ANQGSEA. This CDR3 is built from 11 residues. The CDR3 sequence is CSVSGRTEAFF. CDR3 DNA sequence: TGCAGCGTATCTGGGAGGACTGAAGCTTTCTTT.

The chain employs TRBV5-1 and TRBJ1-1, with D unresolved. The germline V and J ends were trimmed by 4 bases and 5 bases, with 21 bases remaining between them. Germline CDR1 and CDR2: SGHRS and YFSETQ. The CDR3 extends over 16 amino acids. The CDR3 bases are TGCGCCAGCAGCCCCCTGAGGGCTGGGGATAGGACTGAAGCTTTCTTT. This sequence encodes CASSPLRAGDRTEAFF.

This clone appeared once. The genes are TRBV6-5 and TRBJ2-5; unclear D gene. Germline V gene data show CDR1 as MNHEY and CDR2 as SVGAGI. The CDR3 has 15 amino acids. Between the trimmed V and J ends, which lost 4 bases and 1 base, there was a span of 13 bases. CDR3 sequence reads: CASSSLWKGQETQYF. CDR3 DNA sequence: TGTGCCAGCAGTTCCCTGTGGAAGGGCCAAGAGACCCAGTACTTC.

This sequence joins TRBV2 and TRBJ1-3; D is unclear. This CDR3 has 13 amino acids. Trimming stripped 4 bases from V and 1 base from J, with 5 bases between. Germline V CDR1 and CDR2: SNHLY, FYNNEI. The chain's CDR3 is CASSGGSGNTIYF. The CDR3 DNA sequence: TGTGCCAGCAGTGGAGGGTCTGGAAACACCATATATTTT.

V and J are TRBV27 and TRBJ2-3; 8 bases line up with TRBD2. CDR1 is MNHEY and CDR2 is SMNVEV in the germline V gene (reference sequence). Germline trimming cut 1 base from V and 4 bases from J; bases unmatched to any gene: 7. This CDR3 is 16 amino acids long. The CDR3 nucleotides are TGTGCCAGCAGTTTATTTCCTAGCGGGCGGGCAGATACGCAGTATTTT. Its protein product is CASSLFPSGRADTQYF.

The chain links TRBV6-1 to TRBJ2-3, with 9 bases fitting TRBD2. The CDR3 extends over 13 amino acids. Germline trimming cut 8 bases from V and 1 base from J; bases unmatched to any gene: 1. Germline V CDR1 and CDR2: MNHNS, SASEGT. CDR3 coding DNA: TGTGCCAGCTTAGCGGGGGGCACAGATACGCAGTATTTT. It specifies CASLAGGTDTQYF.

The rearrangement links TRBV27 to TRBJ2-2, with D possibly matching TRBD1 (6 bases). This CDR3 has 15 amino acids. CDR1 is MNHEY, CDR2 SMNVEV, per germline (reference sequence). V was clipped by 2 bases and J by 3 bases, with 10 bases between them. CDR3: CASSLMGHDTGELFF. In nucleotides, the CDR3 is TGTGCCAGCAGTTTAATGGGACACGACACCGGGGAGCTGTTTTTT.

The CDR3 nucleotides are TGTGCCAGCAGGGTGGGTGCTGCTACTATAGACGATGAAAAACTGTTTTTT. As protein: CASRVGAATIDDEKLFF. The chain couples TRBV28 to TRBJ1-4; D is unclear. Germline V lookup: CDR1 MDHEN, CDR2 SYDVKM. This CDR3 is 17 amino acids long. V lost 6 bases to trimming and J lost 6 bases, with 23 bases between them.

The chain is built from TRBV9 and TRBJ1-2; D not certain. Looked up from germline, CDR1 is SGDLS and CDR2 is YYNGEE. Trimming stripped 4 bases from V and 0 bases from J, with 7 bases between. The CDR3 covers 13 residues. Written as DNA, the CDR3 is TGTGCCAGCAGCCTCGGGACTAACTATGGCTACACCTTC. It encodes CASSLGTNYGYTF.

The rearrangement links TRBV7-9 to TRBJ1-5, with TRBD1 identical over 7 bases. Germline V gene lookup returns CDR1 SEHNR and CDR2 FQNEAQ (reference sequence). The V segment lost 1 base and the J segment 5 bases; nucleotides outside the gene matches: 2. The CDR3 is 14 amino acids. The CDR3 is CASSLGDRDQPQHF. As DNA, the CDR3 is TGTGCCAGCAGCTTAGGTGACAGGGATCAGCCCCAGCATTTT.

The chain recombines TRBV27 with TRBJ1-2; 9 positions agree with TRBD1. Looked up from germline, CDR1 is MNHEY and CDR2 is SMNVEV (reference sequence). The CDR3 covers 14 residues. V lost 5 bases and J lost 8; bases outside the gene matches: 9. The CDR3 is CASSKTGGTGGYTF. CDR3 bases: TGTGCCAGCAGTAAGACAGGGGGGACGGGGGGCTACACCTTC.

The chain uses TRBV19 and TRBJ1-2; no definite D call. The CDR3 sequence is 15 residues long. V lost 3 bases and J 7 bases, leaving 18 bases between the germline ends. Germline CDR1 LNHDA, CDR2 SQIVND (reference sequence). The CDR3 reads CASSIYAETQRGYTF. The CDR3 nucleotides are TGTGCCAGTAGTATTTACGCTGAGACGCAGCGTGGCTACACCTTC.

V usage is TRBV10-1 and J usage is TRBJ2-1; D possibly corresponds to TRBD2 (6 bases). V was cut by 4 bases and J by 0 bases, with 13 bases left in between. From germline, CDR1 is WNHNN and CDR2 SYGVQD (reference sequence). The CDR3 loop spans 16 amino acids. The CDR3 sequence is CASSGSAGSSYNEQFF. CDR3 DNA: TGCGCCAGCAGTGGGTCGGCCGGGAGCTCCTACAATGAGCAGTTCTTC.

The CDR3 here is CASSSPLRRAFGNTIYF. The CDR3 DNA reads as TGTGCCAGCAGCTCGCCCCTCCGTCGGGCTTTTGGAAACACCATATATTTT. The chain recombines TRBV13 with TRBJ1-3; D not certain. The V gene lost 4 bases and the J gene lost 3 bases, with 19 bases spanning the gap. The germline gives CDR1 PRHDT, CDR2 FYEKMQ (reference sequence). This CDR3 spans 17 amino acids.

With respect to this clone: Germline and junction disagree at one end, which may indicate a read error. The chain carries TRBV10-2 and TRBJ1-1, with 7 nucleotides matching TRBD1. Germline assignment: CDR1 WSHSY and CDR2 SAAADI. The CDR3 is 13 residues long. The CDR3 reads CASTEDRWGEAFF. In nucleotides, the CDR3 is TGCGCCAGCACTGAGGACAGGTGGGGTGAAGCTTTCTTT.

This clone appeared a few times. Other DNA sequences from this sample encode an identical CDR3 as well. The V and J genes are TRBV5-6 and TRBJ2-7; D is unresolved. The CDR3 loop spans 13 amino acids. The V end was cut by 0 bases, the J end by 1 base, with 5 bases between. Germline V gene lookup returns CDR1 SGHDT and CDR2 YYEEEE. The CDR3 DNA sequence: TGTGCCAGCAGCTTGGTCGGTTCCTACGAGCAGTACTTC. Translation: CASSLVGSYEQYF. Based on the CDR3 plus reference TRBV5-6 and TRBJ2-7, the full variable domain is DAGVTQSPTHLIKTRGQQVTLRCSPKSGHDTVSWYQQALGQGPQFIFQYYEEEERQRGNFPDRFSGHQFPNYSSELNVNALLLGDSALYLCASSLVGSYEQYFGPGTRLTVT.

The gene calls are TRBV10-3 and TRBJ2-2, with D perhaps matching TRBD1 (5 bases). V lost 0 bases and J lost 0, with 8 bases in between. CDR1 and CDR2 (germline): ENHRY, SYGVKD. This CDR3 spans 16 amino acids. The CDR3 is CAISESQVANTGELFF. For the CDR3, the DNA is TGTGCCATCAGTGAGTCACAGGTTGCGAACACCGGGGAGCTGTTTTTT.

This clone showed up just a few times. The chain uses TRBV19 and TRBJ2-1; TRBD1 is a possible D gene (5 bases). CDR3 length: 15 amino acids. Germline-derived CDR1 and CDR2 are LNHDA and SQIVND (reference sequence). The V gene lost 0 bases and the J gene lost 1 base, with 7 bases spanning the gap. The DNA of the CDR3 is TGTGCCAGTAGTATAGACACAGGTTCCTACAATGAGCAGTTCTTC. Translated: CASSIDTGSYNEQFF.

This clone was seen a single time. Here the CDR3 reads CASTSGSYNEQFF. CDR3 nucleotides: TGTGCCAGCACCAGCGGTTCCTACAATGAGCAGTTCTTC. The chain joins TRBV2 to TRBJ2-1; weak D call: TRBD2 (5 bases). Trimming removed 7 bases at V and 1 base at J, with 8 bases between. Germline V gene sequence: CDR1 SNHLY, CDR2 FYNNEI. The CDR3 totals 13 residues.

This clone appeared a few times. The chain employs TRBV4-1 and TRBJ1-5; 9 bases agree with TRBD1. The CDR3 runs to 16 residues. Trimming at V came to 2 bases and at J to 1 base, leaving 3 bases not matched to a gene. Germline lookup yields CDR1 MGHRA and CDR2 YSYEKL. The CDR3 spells CASSQKTGGSNQPQHF. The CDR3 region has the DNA TGCGCCAGCAGCCAAAAAACAGGGGGCAGCAATCAGCCCCAGCATTTT.

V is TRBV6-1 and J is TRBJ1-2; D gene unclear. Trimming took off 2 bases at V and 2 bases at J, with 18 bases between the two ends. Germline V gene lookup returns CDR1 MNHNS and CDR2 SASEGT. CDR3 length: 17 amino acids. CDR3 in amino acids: CASSERQSLALNYGYTF. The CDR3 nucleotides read TGTGCCAGCAGTGAACGCCAAAGCCTGGCCCTAAACTATGGCTACACCTTC.

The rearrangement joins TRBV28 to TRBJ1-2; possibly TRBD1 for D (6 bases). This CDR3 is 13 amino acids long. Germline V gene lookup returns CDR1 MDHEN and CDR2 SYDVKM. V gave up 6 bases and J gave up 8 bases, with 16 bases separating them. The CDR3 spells CASRQGVRGGYTF. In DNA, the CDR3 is TGTGCCAGCAGACAGGGTGTTCGAGGCGGCTACACCTTC.

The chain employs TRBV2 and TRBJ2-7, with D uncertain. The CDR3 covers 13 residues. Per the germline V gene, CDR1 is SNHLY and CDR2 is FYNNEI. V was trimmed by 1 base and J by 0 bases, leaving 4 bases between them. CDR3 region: CASSEGSSYEQYF. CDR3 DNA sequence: TGTGCCAGCAGTGAAGGGTCCTCCTACGAGCAGTACTTC.

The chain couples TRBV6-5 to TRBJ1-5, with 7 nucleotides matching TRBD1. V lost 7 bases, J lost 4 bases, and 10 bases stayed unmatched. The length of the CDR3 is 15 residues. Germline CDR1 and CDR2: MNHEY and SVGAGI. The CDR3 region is CASIGGDSSNQPQHF. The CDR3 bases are TGTGCCAGCATCGGTGGGGACAGTTCTAATCAGCCCCAGCATTTT.